This T cell receptor (delta chain) was retrieved from a study of gamma-delta chains in newborns, infants, children. On the study more broadly: Polyclonal expansion of innate γδ T cells after birth follows microbial exposure.

Germline CDR1 GEAIGNYY, CDR2 EKD. CDR3 length equals 20 residues. After removal of 0 bases from V and 0 bases from J, the junction contained 9 bases not matched to a gene. TCRdb re-called the reads with CATT. The table shows about 3,800 delta-chain clones, with approximately 2% occurring only once. This rearrangement joins TRDV2 to TRDJ3; 8 positions match TRDD3. The sequenced material came from blood. The sequence was obtained from a child who was a newborn, infant or young child, either healthy, febrile or measles-vaccinated (not recorded which). CDR3 coding DNA: TGTGCCTGTGACACCGTACTGGGGGTACAGTACTCCTGGGACACCCGACAGATGTTTTTC. Protein sequence: CACDTVLGVQYSWDTRQMFF.